The clone carrying this TCR beta chain came up many times. Its antigen is as yet unknown. The V end lost 4 bases, the J end lost 4 bases, and 10 bases lay between the germline ends. The CDR3 consists of 13 residues. Exclusion of patients followed from uncontrolled infection, other autoimmune disease, pregnancy or lactation. The source of the sample is a study of T cells in Graves' hyperthyroidism and ophthalmopathy. Study observations and caveats: Also found in blood were most expanded thyroid clonotypes above 0.001.

Amplification yielded TCR beta CDR3 regions, with RNA transcripts as the source. Primed by the HTBI set, a first-round RT-PCR was run on the TCR CDR3. TCRdb re-analysed the multiplex PCR reads in MiXCR, keeping a single row per CDR3 protein. The sample lists a few hundred thousand distinct CDR3 sequences, approximately 13% occurring once. The sample consisted of blood. The chain has TRBV12-3 or TRBV12-4 and TRBJ1-1; no firm D call. This TCR derives from a woman aged 25 to 39 with Graves' hyperthyroidism that later progressed to Graves' ophthalmopathy. The CDR3 loop reads CASSSARGTEAFF. The CDR3 bases are TGTGCCAGCAGTTCCGCCCGGGGCACTGAAGCTTTCTTT.